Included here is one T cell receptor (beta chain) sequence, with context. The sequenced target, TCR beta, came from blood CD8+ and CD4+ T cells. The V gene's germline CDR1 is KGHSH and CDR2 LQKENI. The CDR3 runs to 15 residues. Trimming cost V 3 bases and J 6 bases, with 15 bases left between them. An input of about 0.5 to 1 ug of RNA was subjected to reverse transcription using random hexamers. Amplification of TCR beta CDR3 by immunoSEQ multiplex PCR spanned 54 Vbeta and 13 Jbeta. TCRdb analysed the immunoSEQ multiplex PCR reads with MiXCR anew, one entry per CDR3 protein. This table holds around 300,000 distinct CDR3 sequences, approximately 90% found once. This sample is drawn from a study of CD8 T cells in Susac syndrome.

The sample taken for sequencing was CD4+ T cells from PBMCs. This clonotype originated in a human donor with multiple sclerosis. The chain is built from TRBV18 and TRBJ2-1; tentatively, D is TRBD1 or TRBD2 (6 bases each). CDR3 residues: CASSPGGAGSNEQFF. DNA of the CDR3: TGTGCCAGCTCACCGGGGGGCGCGGGATCCAATGAGCAGTTCTTC.